The text below deals with one T cell receptor (beta chain). The antigen remains unidentified. The TCR-sequenced patients were three responders to pembrolizumab. This sample stems from a study of PD-1 blockade in mismatch repair-deficient tumors. The assay was immunoSEQ multiplex PCR, and TCRdb's table has in-frame clones only and misses some. The sample records about 34,000 clones, approximately 80% being singletons. Study-level findings and limits: Tumor-resident clones, often absent from pretreatment blood, expanded after pembrolizumab and then contracted.

The sequencing used PBMCs, collected around 6 weeks after starting pembrolizumab. This receptor was obtained from an adult with mismatch repair-deficient cancer.

CDR3 coding DNA: TGTGCCACCGTCCCTGGGACAGGGATTAATCAGCCCCAGCATTTT. Translated: CATVPGTGINQPQHF. V is TRBV28 and J is TRBJ1-5; 9 bases are a match to TRBD1. The length of the CDR3 is 15 residues. In germline, CDR1 is MDHEN, CDR2 SYDVKM. Trimming removed 10 bases from V and 4 bases from J; junction bases left unmatched: 11.